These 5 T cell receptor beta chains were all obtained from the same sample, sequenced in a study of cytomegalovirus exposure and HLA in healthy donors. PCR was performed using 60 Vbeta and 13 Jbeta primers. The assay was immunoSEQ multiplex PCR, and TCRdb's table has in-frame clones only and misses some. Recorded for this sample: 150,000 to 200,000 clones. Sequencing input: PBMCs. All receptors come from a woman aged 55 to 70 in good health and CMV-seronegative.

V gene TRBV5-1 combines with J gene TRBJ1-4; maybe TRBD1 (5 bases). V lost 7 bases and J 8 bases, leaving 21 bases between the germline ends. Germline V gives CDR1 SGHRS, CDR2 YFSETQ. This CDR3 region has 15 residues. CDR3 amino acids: CASSLVGARMEKLFF. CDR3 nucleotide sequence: TGCGCCAGCTCTCTTGTAGGGGCCAGGATGGAAAAACTGTTTTTT.

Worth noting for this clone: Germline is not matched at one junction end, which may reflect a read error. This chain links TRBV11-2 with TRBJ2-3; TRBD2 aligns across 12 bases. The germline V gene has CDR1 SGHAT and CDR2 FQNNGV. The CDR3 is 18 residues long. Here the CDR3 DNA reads TGTGCCAGCAGCTTAGGAAGGTCTAGCGGGGGGGCGACAGATGCGCAGTATTTT. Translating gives CASSLGRSSGGATDAQYF.

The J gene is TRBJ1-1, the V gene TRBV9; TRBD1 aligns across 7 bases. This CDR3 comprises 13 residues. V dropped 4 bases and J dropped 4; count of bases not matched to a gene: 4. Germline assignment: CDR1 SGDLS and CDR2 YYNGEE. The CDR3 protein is CASSPTGSTEAFF. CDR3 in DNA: TGTGCCAGCAGCCCGACAGGGAGCACTGAAGCTTTCTTT.

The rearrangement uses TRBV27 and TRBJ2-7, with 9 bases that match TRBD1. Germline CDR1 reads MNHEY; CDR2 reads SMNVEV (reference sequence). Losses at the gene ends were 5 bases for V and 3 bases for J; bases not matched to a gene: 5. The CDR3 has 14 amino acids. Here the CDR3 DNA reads TGTGCCAGCAGTCTGTCGACAGGGGGCTACGAGCAGTACTTC. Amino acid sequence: CASSLSTGGYEQYF.

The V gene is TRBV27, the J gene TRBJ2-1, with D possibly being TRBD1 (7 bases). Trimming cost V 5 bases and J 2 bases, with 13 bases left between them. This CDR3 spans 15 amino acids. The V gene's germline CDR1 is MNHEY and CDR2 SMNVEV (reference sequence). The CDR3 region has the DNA TGTGCCAGCAGTCCAGGGGGGAGGACCTACAATGAGCAGTTCTTC. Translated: CASSPGGRTYNEQFF.